This TCR beta chain emerged from a study of shared clonotypes between healthy human individuals. The CDR3 contains 16 residues. Trimming removed 3 bases from V and 9 bases from J; junction bases left unmatched: 13. CDR1 and CDR2 (germline): SGDLS, YYNGEE. Study results and limitations: Richness estimates generally favored naive over memory subsets. When naive CD4 clonotypes were compared across a handful of donors, around 5% were shared. The genetic and exposure-history diversity represented was limited by few donors.

Data came from immunoSEQ multiplex PCR; TCRdb stores just in-frame clones and leaves some out. The sample consists of about 2.4 million clones, around nine tenths of them appearing once. About this clone: Its antigen is not identified.

The study separated CD4+ cells into CD45RA+ naive and CD45RA-negative memory subsets. The chain is built from TRBV9 and TRBJ2-1, with 9 bases matching TRBD2. This TCR was recovered from a young man in good health. Sequencing was done on a sample of naive CD4+ T cells sorted from blood. The subset is: CD45RA+ positively selected. CDR3: CASSALGGGASSEQFF. CDR3 nucleotide sequence: TGTGCCAGCAGCGCCCTCGGCGGGGGGGCCAGCAGTGAGCAGTTCTTC.